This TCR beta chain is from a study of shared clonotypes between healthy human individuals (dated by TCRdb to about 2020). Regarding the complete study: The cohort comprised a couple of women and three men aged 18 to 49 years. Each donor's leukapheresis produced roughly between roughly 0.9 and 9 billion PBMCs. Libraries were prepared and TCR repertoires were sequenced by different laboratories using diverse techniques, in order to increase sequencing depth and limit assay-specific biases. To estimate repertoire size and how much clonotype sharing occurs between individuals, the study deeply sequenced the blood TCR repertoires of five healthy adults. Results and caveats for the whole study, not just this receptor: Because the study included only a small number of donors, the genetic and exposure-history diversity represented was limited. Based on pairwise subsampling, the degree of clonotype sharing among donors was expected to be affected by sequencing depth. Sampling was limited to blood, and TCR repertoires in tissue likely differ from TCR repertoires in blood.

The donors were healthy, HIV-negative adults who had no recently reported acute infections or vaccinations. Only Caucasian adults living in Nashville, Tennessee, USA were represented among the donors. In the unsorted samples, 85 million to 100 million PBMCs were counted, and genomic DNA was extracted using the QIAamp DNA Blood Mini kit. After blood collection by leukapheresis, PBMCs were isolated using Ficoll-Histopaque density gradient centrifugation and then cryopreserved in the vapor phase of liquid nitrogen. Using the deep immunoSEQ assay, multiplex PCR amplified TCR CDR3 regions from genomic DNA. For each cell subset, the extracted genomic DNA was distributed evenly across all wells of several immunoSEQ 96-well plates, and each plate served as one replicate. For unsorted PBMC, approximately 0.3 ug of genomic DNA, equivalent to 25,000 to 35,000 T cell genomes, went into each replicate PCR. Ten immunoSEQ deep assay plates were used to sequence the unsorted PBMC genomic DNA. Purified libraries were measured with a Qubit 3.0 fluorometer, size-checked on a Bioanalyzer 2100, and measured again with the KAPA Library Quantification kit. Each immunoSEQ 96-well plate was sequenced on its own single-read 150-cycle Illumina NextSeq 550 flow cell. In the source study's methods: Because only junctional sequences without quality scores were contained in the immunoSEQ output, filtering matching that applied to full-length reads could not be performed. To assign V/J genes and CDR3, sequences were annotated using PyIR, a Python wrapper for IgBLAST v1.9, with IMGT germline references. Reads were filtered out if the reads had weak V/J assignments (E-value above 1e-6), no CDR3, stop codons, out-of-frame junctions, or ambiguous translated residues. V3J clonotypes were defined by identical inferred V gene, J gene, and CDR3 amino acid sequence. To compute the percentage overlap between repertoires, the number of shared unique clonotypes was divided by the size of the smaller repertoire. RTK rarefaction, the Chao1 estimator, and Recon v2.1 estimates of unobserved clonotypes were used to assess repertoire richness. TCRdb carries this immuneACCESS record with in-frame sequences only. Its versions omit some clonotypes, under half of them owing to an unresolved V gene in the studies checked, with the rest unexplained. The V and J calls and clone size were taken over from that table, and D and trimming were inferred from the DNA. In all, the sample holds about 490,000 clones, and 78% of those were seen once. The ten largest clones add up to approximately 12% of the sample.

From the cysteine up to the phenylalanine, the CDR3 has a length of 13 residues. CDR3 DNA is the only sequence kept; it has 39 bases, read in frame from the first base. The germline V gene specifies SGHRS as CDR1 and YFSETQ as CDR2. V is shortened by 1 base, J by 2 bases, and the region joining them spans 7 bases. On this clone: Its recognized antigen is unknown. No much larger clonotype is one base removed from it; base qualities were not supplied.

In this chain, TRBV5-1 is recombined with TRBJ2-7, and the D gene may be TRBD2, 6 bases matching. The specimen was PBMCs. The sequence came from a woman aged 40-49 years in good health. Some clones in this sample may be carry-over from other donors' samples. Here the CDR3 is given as CASSLLAAYEQYF. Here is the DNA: TGCGCCAGCAGCTTGTTAGCGGCCTACGAGCAGTACTTC.